What follows are 25 T cell receptor beta chains derived from one specimen sequenced in a study of OX40 agonist ivuxolimab in advanced cancers. TCRdb's table, derived via immunoSEQ multiplex PCR, lists solely in-frame clones and lacks some. The sample carries under 70,000 clones, 80% to 90% recorded once. The source material was CD4+ or CD8+ T cells sorted from blood, sampled in a trial of the OX40 agonist ivuxolimab. The receptors here all came from an adult with an advanced solid tumor such as melanoma, head and neck, liver or kidney cancer.

This clone appeared once. V usage is TRBV7-8 and J usage is TRBJ2-7; D is possibly TRBD2 (5 bases). Trimming stripped 1 base from V and 0 bases from J, with 13 bases between. CDR3 length equals 16 residues. Looked up from germline, CDR1 is SGHVS and CDR2 is FQNEAQ. The CDR3 here is CASSLGPGRGSYEQYF. In DNA form, the CDR3 reads TGTGCCAGCAGCTTAGGGCCGGGGAGAGGCTCCTACGAGCAGTACTTC.

This rearrangement joins TRBV7-2 to TRBJ2-3; the D gene could be TRBD1 or TRBD2 (6 bases each). CDR3 length equals 14 residues. The V end lost 3 bases, the J end lost 4 bases, and 11 bases lay between the germline ends. Germline V gene lookup returns CDR1 SGHTA and CDR2 FQGNSA. CDR3 loop: CASSFNGGPDTQYF. The CDR3 DNA follows: TGTGCCAGCAGCTTTAACGGGGGCCCAGATACGCAGTATTTT.

The rearrangement joins TRBV11-3 to TRBJ2-3, with D possibly TRBD2 on 6 matching bases. The germline V gene has CDR1 SGHNT and CDR2 YENEEA. The CDR3 has 14 residues. V was shortened by 5 bases and J by 2 bases, with 11 bases between the two germline ends. CDR3 sequence reads: CASSPSGLTDTQYF. CDR3 coding DNA: TGTGCCAGCAGCCCAAGCGGGCTCACAGATACGCAGTATTTT.

The genes are TRBV2 and TRBJ2-6; D unresolved. V was cut by 6 bases and J by 0 bases, with 6 bases left in between. Germline CDR1 SNHLY, CDR2 FYNNEI. The CDR3 sequence is 14 residues long. The CDR3 spells CASRPISGANVLTF. As DNA, the CDR3 is TGTGCCAGCAGGCCCATCTCTGGGGCCAACGTCCTGACTTTC.

Remarks on this clone: An end of the junction differs from the germline gene, which may be a read error. The V call is TRBV11-2, the J call TRBJ2-5; the match to TRBD2 covers 8 bases. This CDR3 has 16 residues. Germline V gives CDR1 SGHAT, CDR2 FQNNGV. The CDR3 DNA reads TGTGCCAGCAGCCCCTGGGGGCGGGGGGACCAGGAGACCCAGTACTTC. This codes for CASSPWGRGDQETQYF.

V usage is TRBV20-1 and J usage is TRBJ1-1; 7 bases are shared with TRBD1. The V segment lost 6 bases and the J segment 4 bases; nucleotides outside the gene matches: 2. CDR1 and CDR2 (germline): DFQATT, SNEGSKA (reference sequence). The CDR3 is made up of 11 amino acids. This CDR3 reads CSAGTATEAFF. The CDR3 coding sequence is TGCAGTGCGGGGACAGCCACTGAAGCTTTCTTT.

The chain carries TRBV19 and TRBJ1-3; possible D gene TRBD1, 5 bases. This CDR3 spans 15 amino acids. In germline, CDR1 is LNHDA, CDR2 SQIVND (reference sequence). Trimming cost V 5 bases and J 3 bases, with 14 bases left between them. This CDR3 is CASSPEGRIGNTIYF. In DNA form, the CDR3 reads TGTGCCAGTAGTCCCGAGGGACGGATTGGAAACACCATATATTTT.

The chain links TRBV6-5 to TRBJ1-1; TRBD1 agrees at 8 bases. Germline assignment: CDR1 MNHEY and CDR2 SVGAGI. The junction had 8 bases not matched to a gene; V was cut back by 4 bases and J by 1 base. CDR3 length equals 16 residues. CDR3 DNA: TGTGCCAGCAGTTCCGGGACAGGTCCAGGGAACACTGAAGCTTTCTTT. It specifies CASSSGTGPGNTEAFF.

This chain links TRBV21-1 with TRBJ2-5; TRBD2 was called by the table and not checked on the DNA. TRBV21-1 is termed a pseudogene. The CDR3 is 13 amino acids. For the CDR3, the DNA is TGTGCCAGCATCTCCGGGGGCCAAGAGACCCAGTACTTC. It codes for CASISGGQETQYF.

The rearrangement joins TRBV20-1 to TRBJ2-1, with D uncertain. With 3 bases removed from V and 12 bases from J, the gap between germline ends came to 9 bases. CDR1 and CDR2 (germline): DFQATT, SNEGSKA (reference sequence). The CDR3 loop spans 10 amino acids. The CDR3 nucleotides are TGCAGTGCTAGCTGGATGGGGCAGTTCTTC. This encodes CSASWMGQFF.

V gene TRBV6-1 combines with J gene TRBJ1-4; the match to TRBD1 covers 8 bases. The germline V gene has CDR1 MNHNS and CDR2 SASEGT. The V gene end was trimmed by 0 bases and the J gene end by 0 bases; junction bases not matched to a gene: 9. The CDR3 length is 19 residues. In nucleotides, the CDR3 is TGTGCCAGCAGTGAAGCCGGCAGGGGGCGGGGAGCAACTAATGAAAAACTGTTTTTT. The encoded protein is CASSEAGRGRGATNEKLFF.

The chain couples TRBV6-1 to TRBJ2-7, with 8 bases matching TRBD2. Looked up from germline, CDR1 is MNHNS and CDR2 is SASEGT. With V trimmed by 10 bases and J by 4 bases, 12 bases remained unmatched. The CDR3 has 14 amino acids. This CDR3 reads CATGGGTRKYEQYF. Here the CDR3 DNA reads TGTGCCACCGGGGGGGGGACAAGAAAATACGAGCAGTACTTC.

This chain joins TRBV6-5 and TRBJ1-1; D call uncertain. The CDR3 sequence is 13 residues long. The germline V gene encodes CDR1 MNHEY and CDR2 SVGAGI. V was cut by 7 bases and J by 9 bases, with 18 bases left in between. CDR3 in DNA: TGTGCCAGCACCCCCGTTGGCGGCAGGAAAGCTTTCTTT. Its protein product is CASTPVGGRKAFF.

The V gene is TRBV19, the J gene TRBJ2-1, with a tentative D call TRBD2 (7 bases). The V end was cut by 3 bases, the J end by 5 bases, with 26 bases between. This CDR3 spans 19 amino acids. Germline V gene data show CDR1 as LNHDA and CDR2 as SQIVND (reference sequence). The CDR3: CASSIFPQLEAGANNEQFF. The DNA for the CDR3 is TGTGCCAGTAGTATTTTTCCCCAACTGGAGGCGGGGGCTAACAATGAGCAGTTCTTC.

This rearrangement joins TRBV7-9 to TRBJ2-7; D unclear. Germline loops: CDR1 SEHNR, CDR2 FQNEAQ (reference sequence). The CDR3 length is 12 residues. Trimming stripped 2 bases from V and 4 bases from J, with 6 bases between. The chain's CDR3 is CASSLKDYEQYF. The CDR3 DNA is TGTGCCAGCAGCTTAAAAGATTACGAGCAGTACTTC.

The V gene is TRBV11-1, the J gene TRBJ2-1, with D perhaps assigned TRBD1 or TRBD2 (5 bases each). Germline CDR1 and CDR2: SGHAT and FQDESV (reference sequence). This CDR3 contains 14 residues. V lost 2 bases to trimming and J lost 10 bases, with 15 bases between them. The CDR3 region has the DNA TGTGCCAGCAGCTTACGGCGGAACTGGGGGGAGCAGTTCTTC. Residues: CASSLRRNWGEQFF.

Comments on this clone: The junction does not match germline at one end; this may be a read error. The chain carries TRBV7-2 and TRBJ2-2; D is perhaps TRBD1 or TRBD2 (6 bases each). This CDR3 spans 14 amino acids. Per the germline V gene, CDR1 is SGHTA and CDR2 is FQGNSA. As DNA, the CDR3 is TGTGCCAGCAGCTTACGGCGGGACACCAGGGAGCTGTTTTTT. Its translation is CASSLRRDTRELFF.

The chain carries TRBV5-6 and TRBJ1-1, with D hard to call. With 6 bases removed from V and 0 bases from J, the gap between germline ends came to 15 bases. This CDR3 region has 15 residues. Germline values: CDR1 SGHDT, CDR2 YYEEEE. Here the CDR3 DNA reads TGTGCCAGCACCCTAGTAGGAGGCATGAACACTGAAGCTTTCTTT. Translated, it gives CASTLVGGMNTEAFF.

V usage is TRBV11-3 and J usage is TRBJ2-7, with 10 bases lining up with TRBD1. The V gene end was trimmed by 5 bases and the J gene end by 1 base; junction bases not matched to a gene: 5. This CDR3 is 15 amino acids long. Looked up from germline, CDR1 is SGHNT and CDR2 is YENEEA. CDR3 sequence (DNA): TGTGCCAGCAGCAGGGGGACAGGGGAATCCTACGAGCAGTACTTC. Protein: CASSRGTGESYEQYF.

This clone was counted between two and nine times. The V and J genes are TRBV29-1 and TRBJ1-1; the D is unclear. The ends were cut back, 6 bases at V and 3 bases at J, with 14 bases in the middle. The germline CDR1 and CDR2 sequences are SQVTM and ANQGSEA. The CDR3 consists of 13 residues. The CDR3 sequence is CSVGDEGYTEAFF. CDR3 DNA: TGCAGCGTCGGGGATGAAGGATACACTGAAGCTTTCTTT. Looking up the rest from reference TRBV29-1 and TRBJ1-1 gives the full variable domain: SAVISQKPSRDICQRGTSLTIQCQVDSQVTMMFWYRQQPGQSLTLIATANQGSEATYESGFVIDKFPISRPNLTFSTLTVSNMSPEDSSIYLCSVGDEGYTEAFFGQGTRLTVV.

The chain uses TRBV2 and TRBJ1-5, with D possibly TRBD1 on 6 matching bases. Trimming took off 3 bases at V and 5 bases at J, with 14 bases between the two ends. The CDR3 has 15 residues. Germline CDR1 reads SNHLY; CDR2 reads FYNNEI. The CDR3 here is CASSDRGGQYQPQHF. The CDR3 coding sequence is TGTGCCAGCAGTGATCGGGGGGGCCAATATCAGCCCCAGCATTTT.

The V call is TRBV6-6, the J call TRBJ2-7; 9 bases fit TRBD1. The V and J ends lost 5 bases and 7 bases, in that order; junction bases with no gene match: 9. Per germline, CDR1 MNHNY and CDR2 SVGAGI (reference sequence). The CDR3 length is 14 residues. The CDR3 coding sequence is TGTGCCAGCAGTGGGGGACAGGGAAGGAAAGAGCAGTACTTC. This codes for CASSGGQGRKEQYF.

The rearrangement links TRBV5-1 to TRBJ2-7; tentatively, D is TRBD1 (5 bases). Germline assignment: CDR1 SGHRS and CDR2 YFSETQ. Trimming stripped 0 bases from V and 4 bases from J, with 11 bases between. This CDR3 contains 14 residues. The CDR3 nucleotides are TGCGCCAGCAGCTTGGGGCAGGGTATGTACGAGCAGTACTTC. The encoded protein is CASSLGQGMYEQYF.

The chain links TRBV7-9 to TRBJ1-1; perhaps TRBD1 as D (6 bases). Germline V CDR1 and CDR2: SEHNR, FQNEAQ (reference sequence). Trimming removed 3 bases from V and 5 bases from J, with 10 bases in between. The CDR3 spans 13 residues. The CDR3, as DNA: TGTGCCAGCAGCTTCGGGGGCGGTACTGAAGCTTTCTTT. It is translated as CASSFGGGTEAFF. The variable domain in full, with the rest retrieved from reference TRBV7-9 and TRBJ1-1, is DTGVSQNPRHKITKRGQNVTFRCDPISEHNRLYWYRQTLGQGPEFLTYFQNEAQLEKSRLLSDRFSAERPKGSFSTLEIQRTEQGDSAMYLCASSFGGGTEAFFGQGTRLTVV.

This chain connects TRBV6-1 to TRBJ2-7; maybe TRBD1 (7 bases). The V end was cut by 6 bases, the J end by 3 bases, with 12 bases between. This CDR3 is 13 amino acids long. Germline CDR1 reads MNHNS; CDR2 reads SASEGT. DNA for the CDR3: TGTGCCAGCAGGGAGGGGGCAGGCTACGAGCAGTACTTC. It translates to CASREGAGYEQYF.